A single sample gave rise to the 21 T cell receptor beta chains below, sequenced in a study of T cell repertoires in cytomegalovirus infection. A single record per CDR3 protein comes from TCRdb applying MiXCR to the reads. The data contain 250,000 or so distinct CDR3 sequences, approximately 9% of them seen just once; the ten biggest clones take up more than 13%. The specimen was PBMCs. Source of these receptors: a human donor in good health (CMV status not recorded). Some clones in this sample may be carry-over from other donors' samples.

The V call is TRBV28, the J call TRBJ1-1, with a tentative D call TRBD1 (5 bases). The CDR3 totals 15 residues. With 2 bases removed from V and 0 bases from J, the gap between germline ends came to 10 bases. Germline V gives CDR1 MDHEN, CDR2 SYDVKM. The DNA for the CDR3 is TGTGCCAGCAGTTTAATTTCGACAGTGAACACTGAAGCTTTCTTT. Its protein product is CASSLISTVNTEAFF.

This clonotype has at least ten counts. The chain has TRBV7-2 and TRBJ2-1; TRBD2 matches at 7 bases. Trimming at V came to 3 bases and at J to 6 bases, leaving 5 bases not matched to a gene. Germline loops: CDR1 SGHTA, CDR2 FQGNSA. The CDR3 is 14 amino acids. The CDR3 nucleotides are TGTGCCAGCAGCTTGTCGGGAGGATTCAATGAGCAGTTCTTC. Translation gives CASSLSGGFNEQFF. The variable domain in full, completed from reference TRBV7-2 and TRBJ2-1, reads GAGVSQSPSNKVTEKGKDVELRCDPISGHTALYWYRQSLGQGLEFLIYFQGNSAPDKSGLPSDRFSAERTGGSVSTLTIQRTQQEDSAVYLCASSLSGGFNEQFFGPGTRLTVL.

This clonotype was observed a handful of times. In nucleotides, the CDR3 is TGTGCCAGCAGGGGTCACGGGACAGCCTTATACGAGCAGTACTTC. As protein: CASRGHGTALYEQYF. V and J are TRBV28 and TRBJ2-7; TRBD1 agrees at 7 bases. The germline gives CDR1 MDHEN, CDR2 SYDVKM. V was clipped by 6 bases and J by 4 bases; unmatched bases: 12. This CDR3 has 15 residues.

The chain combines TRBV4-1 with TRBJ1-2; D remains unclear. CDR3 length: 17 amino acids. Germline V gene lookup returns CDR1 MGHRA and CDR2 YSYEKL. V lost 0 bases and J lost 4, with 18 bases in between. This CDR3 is CASSQDLEGRSIYGYTF. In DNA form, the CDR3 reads TGCGCCAGCAGCCAAGATCTTGAGGGCCGGTCCATCTATGGCTACACCTTC.

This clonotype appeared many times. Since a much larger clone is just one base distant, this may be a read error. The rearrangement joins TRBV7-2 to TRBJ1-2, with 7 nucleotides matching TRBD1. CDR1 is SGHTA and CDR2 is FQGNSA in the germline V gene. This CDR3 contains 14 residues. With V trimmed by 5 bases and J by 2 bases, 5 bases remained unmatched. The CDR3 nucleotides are TGTGCCAGCAGCCCCGGACAGGAGAACTATGGCTACACCTTC. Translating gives CASSPGQENYGYTF.

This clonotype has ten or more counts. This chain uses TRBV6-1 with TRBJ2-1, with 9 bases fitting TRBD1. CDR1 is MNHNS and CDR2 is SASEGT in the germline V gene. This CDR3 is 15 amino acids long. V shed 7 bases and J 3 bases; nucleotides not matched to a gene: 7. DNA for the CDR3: TGTGCCAGCACCTTGACAGGGGGTGTCTACAATGAGCAGTTCTTC. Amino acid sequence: CASTLTGGVYNEQFF.

The CDR3 loop is CASSLGMGSEAFF. In DNA, the CDR3 is TGTGCCAGTAGTCTGGGGATGGGCTCTGAAGCTTTCTTT. The rearrangement joins TRBV19 to TRBJ1-1; no reliable D call. Germline V gene sequence: CDR1 LNHDA, CDR2 SQIVND (reference sequence). The V end was cut by 5 bases, the J end by 6 bases, with 13 bases between. This CDR3 has 13 amino acids.

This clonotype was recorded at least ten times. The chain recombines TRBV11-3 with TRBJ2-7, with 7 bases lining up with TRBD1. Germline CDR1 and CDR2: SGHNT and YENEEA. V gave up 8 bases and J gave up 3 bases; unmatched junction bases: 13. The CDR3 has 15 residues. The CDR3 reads CASAHDRASVYEQYF. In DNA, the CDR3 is TGTGCCAGCGCCCACGACAGGGCATCGGTCTACGAGCAGTACTTC.

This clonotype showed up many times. The CDR3 spells CASSSVGGAVGNEQFF. The CDR3 DNA is TGTGCCAGCAGCTCCGTCGGGGGGGCAGTAGGGAATGAGCAGTTCTTC. The chain couples TRBV7-2 to TRBJ2-1, with 8 bases lining up with TRBD2. The germline CDR1 and CDR2 sequences are SGHTA and FQGNSA. The V gene end was trimmed by 4 bases and the J gene end by 7 bases; junction bases not matched to a gene: 12. The CDR3 totals 16 residues.

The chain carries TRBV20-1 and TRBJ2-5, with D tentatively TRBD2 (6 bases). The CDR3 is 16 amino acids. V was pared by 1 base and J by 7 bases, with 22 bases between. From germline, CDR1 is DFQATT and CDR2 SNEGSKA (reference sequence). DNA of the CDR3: TGCAGTGCTAGAGGCATAGGACTAACCTCATTTGGGACCCAGTACTTC. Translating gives CSARGIGLTSFGTQYF.

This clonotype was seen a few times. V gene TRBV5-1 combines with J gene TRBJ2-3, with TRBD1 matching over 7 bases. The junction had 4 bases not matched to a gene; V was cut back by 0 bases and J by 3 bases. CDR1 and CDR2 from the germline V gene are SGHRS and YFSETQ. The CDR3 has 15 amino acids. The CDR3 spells CASSLEGGRTDTQYF. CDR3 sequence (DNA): TGCGCCAGCAGCTTGGAAGGGGGCCGAACAGATACGCAGTATTTT. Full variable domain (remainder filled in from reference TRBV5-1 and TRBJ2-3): KAGVTQTPRYLIKTRGQQVTLSCSPISGHRSVSWYQQTPGQGLQFLFEYFSETQRNKGNFPGRFSGRQFSNSRSEMNVSTLELGDSALYLCASSLEGGRTDTQYFGPGTRLTVL.

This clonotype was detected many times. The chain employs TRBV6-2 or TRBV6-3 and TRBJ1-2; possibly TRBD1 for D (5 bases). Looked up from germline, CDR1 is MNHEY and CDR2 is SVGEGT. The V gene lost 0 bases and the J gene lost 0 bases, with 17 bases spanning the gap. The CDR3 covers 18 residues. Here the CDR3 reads CASSYSGVGARTNYGYTF. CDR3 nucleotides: TGTGCCAGCAGTTACTCAGGGGTAGGAGCTCGAACTAACTATGGCTACACCTTC.

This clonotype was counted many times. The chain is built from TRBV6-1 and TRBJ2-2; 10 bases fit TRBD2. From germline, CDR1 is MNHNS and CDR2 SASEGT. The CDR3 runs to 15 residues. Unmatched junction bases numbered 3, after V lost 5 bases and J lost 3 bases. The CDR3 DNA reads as TGTGCCAGCAGTAATAGCGGGGGGTACACCGGGGAGCTGTTTTTT. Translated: CASSNSGGYTGELFF.

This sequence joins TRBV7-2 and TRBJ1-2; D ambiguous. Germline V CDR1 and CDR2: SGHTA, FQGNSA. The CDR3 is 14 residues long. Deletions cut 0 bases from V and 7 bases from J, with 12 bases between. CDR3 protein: CASSLASTDFGYTF. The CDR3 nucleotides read TGTGCCAGCAGCTTAGCGTCTACAGATTTTGGCTACACCTTC.

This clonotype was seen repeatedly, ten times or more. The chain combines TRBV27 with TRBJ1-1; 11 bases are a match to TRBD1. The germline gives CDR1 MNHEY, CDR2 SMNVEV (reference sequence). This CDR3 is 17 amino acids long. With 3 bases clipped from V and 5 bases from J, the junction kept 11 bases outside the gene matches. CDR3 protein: CASSLLGQGALATEAFF. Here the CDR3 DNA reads TGTGCCAGCAGTTTGTTAGGACAGGGGGCCCTCGCGACTGAAGCTTTCTTT.

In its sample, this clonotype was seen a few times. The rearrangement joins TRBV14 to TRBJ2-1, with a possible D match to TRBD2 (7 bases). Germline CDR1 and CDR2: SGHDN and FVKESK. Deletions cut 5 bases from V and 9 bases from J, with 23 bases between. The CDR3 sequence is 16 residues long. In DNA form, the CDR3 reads TGTGCCAGCAGCTCATGGGGGGGGGCGGCATTTCGTGAGCAGTTCTTC. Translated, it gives CASSSWGGAAFREQFF.

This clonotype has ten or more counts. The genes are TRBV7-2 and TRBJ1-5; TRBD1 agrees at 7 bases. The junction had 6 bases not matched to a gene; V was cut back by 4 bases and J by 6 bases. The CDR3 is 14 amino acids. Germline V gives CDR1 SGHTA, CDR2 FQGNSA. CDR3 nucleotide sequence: TGTGCCAGCAGCTCCCGACAGGGCTCTCAGCCCCAGCATTTT. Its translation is CASSSRQGSQPQHF.

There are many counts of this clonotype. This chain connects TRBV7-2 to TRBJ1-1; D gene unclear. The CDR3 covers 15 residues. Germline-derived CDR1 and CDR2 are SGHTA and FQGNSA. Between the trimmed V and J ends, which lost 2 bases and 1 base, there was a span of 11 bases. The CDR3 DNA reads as TGTGCCAGCAGCTTATGGAGGGCTTCGAACACTGAAGCTTTCTTT. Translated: CASSLWRASNTEAFF.

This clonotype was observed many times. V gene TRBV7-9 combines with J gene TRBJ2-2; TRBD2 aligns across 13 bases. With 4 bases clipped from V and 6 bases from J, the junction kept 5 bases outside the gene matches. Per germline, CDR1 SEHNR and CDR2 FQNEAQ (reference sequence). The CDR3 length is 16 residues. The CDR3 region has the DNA TGTGCCAGCAGCTATGGGACTAGCGGGAATTCCGGGGAGCTGTTTTTT. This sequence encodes CASSYGTSGNSGELFF.

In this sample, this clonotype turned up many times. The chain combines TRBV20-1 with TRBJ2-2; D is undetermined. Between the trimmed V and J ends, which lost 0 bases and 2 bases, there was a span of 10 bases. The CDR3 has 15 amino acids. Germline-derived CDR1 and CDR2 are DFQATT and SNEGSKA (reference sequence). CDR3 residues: CSARDYKGNTGELFF. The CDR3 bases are TGCAGTGCTAGAGATTACAAGGGAAACACCGGGGAGCTGTTTTTT.

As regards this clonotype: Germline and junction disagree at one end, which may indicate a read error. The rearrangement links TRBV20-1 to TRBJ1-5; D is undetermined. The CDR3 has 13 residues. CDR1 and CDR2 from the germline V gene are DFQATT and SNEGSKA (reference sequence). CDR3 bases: TGCAGTGCTAGAGAGTCGGGCAAACAGCCCCAGCATTTT. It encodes CSARESGKQPQHF.